Listed below are T cell receptor beta chains from one sample, sequenced in a study of beta chain features in type 1 diabetes. Data came from immunoSEQ multiplex PCR; TCRdb stores just in-frame clones and leaves some out. The profile shows under 400,000 clones, about 15% of them singletons. The sample was central memory CD4+ T cells from blood. The receptor source for this set is a man aged 30 to 45 in good health. Both conserved end residues are part of each CDR3. D genes are given only for firm matches. Some rows mark clone size as missing; the rest say once, few, many or name a class of expanded clone.

v_call	d_call	j_call	clone_size	cdr3_nt	cdr3_aa
TRBV4-3	-	TRBJ2-3	-	TGCGCCAGCAGTCAAGATCGCGATACGCAGTATTTT	CASSQDRDTQYF
TRBV5-6	-	TRBJ1-5	-	TGTGCCAGCAGCTTGGTGGGGCATAGCAATCAGCCCCAGCATTTT	CASSLVGHSNQPQHF
TRBV10-3	-	TRBJ1-6	few	TGTGCGACACGAGGGGACATCGGATTTGGTAATTCACCCCTCCACTTT	CATRGDIGFGNSPLHF
TRBV7-2	-	TRBJ1-2	few	TGTGCCAGCAGCACCGGGACGGTACATGGCTACACCTTC	CASSTGTVHGYTF
TRBV7-2	TRBD2	TRBJ2-2	few	TGTGCCAGCAGCTTAATAGCGGGGAACACCGGGGAGCTGTTTTTT	CASSLIAGNTGELFF
TRBV5-1	TRBD1	TRBJ1-6	-	TGCGCCAGCAGCTTAACAGGGGAGGTCTCACCCCTCCACTTT	CASSLTGEVSPLHF
TRBV4-1	-	TRBJ1-4	-	TGCGCCAGCAGCGAAGGACAGTTCGGGACTAATGAAAAACTGTTTTTT	CASSEGQFGTNEKLFF
TRBV10-3	-	TRBJ2-3	-	TGTGCCACGCTGGGGGAGGAAGATACGCAGTATTTT	CATLGEEDTQYF
TRBV5-1	-	TRBJ1-1	-	TGCGCCAGCAGCTTGTCCAGGGTATTCACTGAAGCTTTCTTT	CASSLSRVFTEAFF
TRBV7-2	TRBD1	TRBJ2-5	few	TGTGCCAGCAGCACGAGGACAGGGGGCTCAGAGACCCAGTACTTC	CASSTRTGGSETQYF
TRBV9	-	TRBJ1-6	-	TGTGCCAGCGATGGGGGGACCAATTCACCCCTCCACTTT	CASDGGTNSPLHF
TRBV19	-	TRBJ1-2	few	TGTGCCAGTAGTACGAATCAGGGATTGGCCGGGGGATATGGCTACACCTTC	CASSTNQGLAGGYGYTF
TRBV6-1	-	TRBJ1-4	few	TGTGCCAGCAGGTTGATAGCAACTAATGAAAAACTGTTTTTT	CASRLIATNEKLFF
TRBV11-2	-	TRBJ2-5	-	TGTGCCAGCAGTCTCTACCTCGGAAGGGAGACCCAGTACTTC	CASSLYLGRETQYF
TRBV14	-	TRBJ2-1	many	TGTGCCAGCAGCCTCTCTAGGACTGGTAGGAATGAGCAGTTCTTC	CASSLSRTGRNEQFF
TRBV27	-	TRBJ2-5	few	TGTGCCAGCAGTTTATTCGGGAGCCAAGAGACCCAGTACTTC	CASSLFGSQETQYF
TRBV2	-	TRBJ2-1	-	TGTGCCAGCAGTCGGTTGATAGCGGATGGGAATGAGCAGTTCTTC	CASSRLIADGNEQFF
TRBV9	TRBD2	TRBJ2-3	-	TGTGCCAGCAGCGTAGACGCGGGAGGGCCGGATACGCAGTATTTT	CASSVDAGGPDTQYF
TRBV2	-	TRBJ2-7	-	TGTGCCAGCAGTGTAACTCCGGGACACAACTACGAGCAGTACTTC	CASSVTPGHNYEQYF
TRBV2	-	TRBJ1-5	few	TGTGCCAGCAGTGCACAACCAAATCAGCCCCAGCATTTT	CASSAQPNQPQHF
TRBV4-3	TRBD2	TRBJ2-4	-	TGCGCCAGCAGCCTTAGCGGGAGCGACATTCAGTACTTC	CASSLSGSDIQYF
TRBV5-1	-	TRBJ2-1	-	TGCGCCACAGGGGAAAGGAACAATGAGCAGTTCTTC	CATGERNNEQFF
TRBV14	-	TRBJ2-2	few	TGTGCCAGCAGCTTCCTTCAGAGGACCGGGGAGCTGTTTTTT	CASSFLQRTGELFF
TRBV20-1	TRBD1	TRBJ2-7	-	TGCAGTGCTTACAGGGGTTGGGAGCAGTACTTC	CSAYRGWEQYF
TRBV30	-	TRBJ2-5	-	TGTGCCTGGAGTGTTTACCAGGCGCTAGAGACCCAGTACTTC	CAWSVYQALETQYF
TRBV23-1	TRBD2	TRBJ2-1	-	TGCGCCAGCAGTCAACGGGAGGGTGAGCAGTTCTTC	CASSQREGEQFF
TRBV18	-	TRBJ2-7	few	TGTGCCAGCTCCCTGGGGCGATACGAGCAGTACTTC	CASSLGRYEQYF
TRBV9	TRBD1	TRBJ1-1	few	TGTGCCAGCAAACGATCGGACAGGCGGAACACTGAAGCTTTCTTT	CASKRSDRRNTEAFF
TRBV5-1	TRBD1	TRBJ2-7	-	TGCGCCAGCAGCCGGGGAACGACAGGGAGAAGCTCCTACGAGCAGTACTTC	CASSRGTTGRSSYEQYF
TRBV7-8	-	TRBJ1-2	-	TGTGCCAGCAGCTTTAGGAGCTATGGCTACACCTTC	CASSFRSYGYTF
TRBV27	-	TRBJ1-2	-	TGTGCCAGCAGTCCCCATTTGTCGAGCGGCTACACCTTC	CASSPHLSSGYTF
TRBV6-1	-	TRBJ1-1	many	TGTGCCAGCACCCGGACCTGGAACACTGAAGCTTTCTTT	CASTRTWNTEAFF
TRBV11-1	-	TRBJ2-1	-	TGTGCCAGCAGCTTACATTCCAGGGGTAATGAGCAGTTCTTC	CASSLHSRGNEQFF
TRBV5-6	-	TRBJ1-1	few	TGTGCCAGCAGCTTGGTTAGGGGAACTGAAGCTTTCTTT	CASSLVRGTEAFF
TRBV5-6	-	TRBJ2-5	few	TGTGCCAGCAGATACCGGGCCCGGCTGCAAGAGACCCAGTACTTC	CASRYRARLQETQYF
TRBV30	TRBD1	TRBJ1-5	few	TGTGCCTGGAGGGGGGACAGCCCCAATCAGCCCCAGCATTTT	CAWRGDSPNQPQHF
TRBV11-2	-	TRBJ2-5	-	TGTGCCAGCAGCTTAGTGTCGTGGGGCCAAGAGACCCAGTACTTC	CASSLVSWGQETQYF
TRBV9	-	TRBJ2-2	few	TGTGCCAGCAGCGGGACTCACACCGGGGAGCTGTTTTTT	CASSGTHTGELFF
TRBV11-2	-	TRBJ1-4	-	TGTGCCAGCAGCTTAACACAGACAAACCGAAATGAAAAACTGTTTTTT	CASSLTQTNRNEKLFF
TRBV5-1	-	TRBJ1-1	few	TGCGCCAGCAGCCCCGCGGGGGGCTTGAACACTGAAGCTTTCTTT	CASSPAGGLNTEAFF
TRBV15	-	TRBJ1-6	few	TGTGCCACCAGCAGAGACAGGGGTGCTAATTCACCCCTCCACTTT	CATSRDRGANSPLHF
TRBV7-9	-	TRBJ2-4	few	TGTGCCAGCAGCTTAGAAGGGGGGTTAGCCAAAAACATTCAGTACTTC	CASSLEGGLAKNIQYF
TRBV19	-	TRBJ2-3	few	TGTGCCAGTAGTGCATACGGGACCCCAGATACGCAGTATTTT	CASSAYGTPDTQYF
TRBV7-2	-	TRBJ1-6	once	TGCGCCAGCAGCCTAACAGGGAATTCACCCCTCCACTTT	CASSLTGNSPLHF
TRBV7-8	-	TRBJ2-1	few	TGTGCCAGCAGCCTTAAGGTCAGGGTACACAACAATGAGCAGTTCTTC	CASSLKVRVHNNEQFF
TRBV6-6	-	TRBJ2-1	-	TGTGCCAGCAGCTATAAGGATGAGCAGTTCTTC	CASSYKDEQFF
TRBV7-9	-	TRBJ2-3	-	TGTGCCAGCAGCTTAGCGGAAAGCACAGATACGCAGTATTTT	CASSLAESTDTQYF
TRBV7-2	-	TRBJ2-7	few	TGTGCCAGCAGCTTAGTTGGGACGGCTTCCTACGAGCAGTACTTC	CASSLVGTASYEQYF
TRBV6-1	-	TRBJ1-1	few	TGTGCCAGCAGTCACAGAGGAATGAACACTGAAGCTTTCTTT	CASSHRGMNTEAFF
TRBV7-8	TRBD2	TRBJ2-3	-	TGTGCCAGCAGCCAGCAAACTAGCGGGGGGGCAGATACGCAGTATTTT	CASSQQTSGGADTQYF
TRBV4-1	-	TRBJ1-5	-	TGCGCCAGCAGCCAAGTTTCGGGAAGGAACGGTCAGCCCCAGCATTTT	CASSQVSGRNGQPQHF
TRBV6-5	TRBD1	TRBJ2-5	few	TGTGCCAGCAGTCGACAGGGACAAGAGACCCAGTACTTC	CASSRQGQETQYF
TRBV5-4	TRBD1	TRBJ2-5	many	TGTGCCAGCAGCTTGAGGACAGGGGGCTTGGAGACCCAGTACTTC	CASSLRTGGLETQYF
TRBV7-2	-	TRBJ1-5	-	TGTGCCAGCAGCCCCCAGGTGGGGACACACTTACATTTT	CASSPQVGTHLHF
TRBV7-8	-	TRBJ1-5	-	TGTGCCAGCAGCTTAAGTTGGGAGACGGCCAATCAGCCCCAGCATTTT	CASSLSWETANQPQHF
TRBV9	TRBD2	TRBJ2-1	few	TGTGCCAGCAGCGTAGCGGGAGGGCCGCTCGATGAGCAGTTCTTC	CASSVAGGPLDEQFF
TRBV7-2	-	TRBJ1-2	-	TGTGCCAGCTCCGGGCAGACCAACTATGGCTACACCTTC	CASSGQTNYGYTF
TRBV7-2	-	TRBJ1-4	-	TGTGCCAGCAGCCTGGTAACCACTAATGAAAAACTGTTTTTT	CASSLVTTNEKLFF
TRBV7-2	-	TRBJ2-2	few	TGTGCCAGCAGCTTATGGGGGATCAACACCGGGGAGCTGTTTTTT	CASSLWGINTGELFF